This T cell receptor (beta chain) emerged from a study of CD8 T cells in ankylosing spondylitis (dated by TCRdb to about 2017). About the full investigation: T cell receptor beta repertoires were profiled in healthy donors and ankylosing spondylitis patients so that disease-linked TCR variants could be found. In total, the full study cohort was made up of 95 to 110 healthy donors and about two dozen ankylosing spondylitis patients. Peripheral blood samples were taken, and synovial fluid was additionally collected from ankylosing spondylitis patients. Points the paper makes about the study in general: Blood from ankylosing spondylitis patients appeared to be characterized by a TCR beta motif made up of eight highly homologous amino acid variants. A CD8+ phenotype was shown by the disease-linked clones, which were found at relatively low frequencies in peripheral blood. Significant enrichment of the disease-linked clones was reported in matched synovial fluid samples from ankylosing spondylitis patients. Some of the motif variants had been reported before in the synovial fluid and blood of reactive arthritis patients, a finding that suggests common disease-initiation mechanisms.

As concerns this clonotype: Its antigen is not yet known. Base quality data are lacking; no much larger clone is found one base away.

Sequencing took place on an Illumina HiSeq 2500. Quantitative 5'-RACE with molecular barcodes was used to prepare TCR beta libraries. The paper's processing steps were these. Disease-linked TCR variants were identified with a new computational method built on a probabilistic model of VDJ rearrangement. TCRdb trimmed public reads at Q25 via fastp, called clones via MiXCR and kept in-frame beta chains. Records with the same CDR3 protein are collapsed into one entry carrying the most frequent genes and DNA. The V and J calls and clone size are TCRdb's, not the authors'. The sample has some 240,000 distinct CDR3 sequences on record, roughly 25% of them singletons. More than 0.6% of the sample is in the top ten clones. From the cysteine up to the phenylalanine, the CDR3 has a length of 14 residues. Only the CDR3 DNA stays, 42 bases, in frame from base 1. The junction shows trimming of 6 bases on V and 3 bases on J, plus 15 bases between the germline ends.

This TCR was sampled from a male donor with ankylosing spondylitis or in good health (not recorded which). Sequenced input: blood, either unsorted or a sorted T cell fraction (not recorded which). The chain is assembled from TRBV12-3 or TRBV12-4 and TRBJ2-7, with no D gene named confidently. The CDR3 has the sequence CASSRSDGLYEQYF. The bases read TGTGCCAGCAGCAGGTCAGACGGCCTCTACGAGCAGTACTTC.